This passage covers 21 T cell receptor beta chains from one sample sequenced in a study of blood T cell repertoires in COVID-19. Clones were read by immunoSEQ multiplex PCR, and TCRdb kept only the in-frame ones, dropping some. Among 350,000 to 400,000 clones, 80% to 90% were seen once, and the ten largest hold about 7.6%. Source material: peripheral blood. These receptors came from a woman aged 60-75 years with COVID-19, enrolled during active disease.

The table lists this clone with a count of one. The CDR3 spells CASSLVAPRSSYNSPLHF. CDR3 DNA: TGTGCCAGCAGCTTAGTGGCACCCCGGAGCTCCTATAATTCACCCCTCCACTTT. The chain uses TRBV11-3 and TRBJ1-6; D gene ambiguous. This CDR3 region has 18 residues. CDR1 SGHNT and CDR2 YENEEA come from the germline V gene. Trimming removed 1 base at V and 0 bases at J, with 13 bases between.

Only one count was recorded for this clone. V and J are TRBV23-1 and TRBJ1-1; D is undetermined. TRBV23-1 is marked as an open reading frame, function uncertain. V was trimmed by 2 bases and J by 1 base, leaving 23 bases between them. CDR3 length equals 19 residues. CDR3 amino acids: CASSQKQATDGLPNTEAFF. CDR3 in DNA: TGCGCCAGCAGTCAAAAGCAAGCCACCGACGGACTTCCGAACACTGAAGCTTTCTTT.

The V and J genes are TRBV2 and TRBJ2-3; 12 bases agree with TRBD2. V lost 5 bases to trimming and J lost 0 bases; unmatched junction nucleotides: 3. CDR1 and CDR2 from the germline V gene are SNHLY and FYNNEI. The CDR3 has 16 amino acids. The CDR3, as DNA: TGTGCCAGCAGTAGGACTAGCGGGGTTAGCACAGATACGCAGTATTTT. Translated, it gives CASSRTSGVSTDTQYF.

J is TRBJ1-6 and V is TRBV5-4; a weak D match, TRBD1 (6 bases). From germline, CDR1 is SGHNT and CDR2 YYREEE (reference sequence). V was cut by 4 bases and J by 0 bases, with 14 bases left in between. This CDR3 has 17 residues. CDR3 in DNA: TGTGCCAGCAGCCCTGGACAGCCGAGCTCCTATAATTCACCCCTCCACTTT. It encodes CASSPGQPSSYNSPLHF.

V gene TRBV9 combines with J gene TRBJ2-2; D remains unclear. The CDR3 contains 15 residues. CDR1 and CDR2 from the germline V gene are SGDLS and YYNGEE. Trimming cost V 4 bases and J 7 bases, with 17 bases left between them. This chain's CDR3 is CASSLTSKIVGELFF. The CDR3 region has the DNA TGTGCCAGCAGCCTAACCTCTAAGATTGTCGGGGAGCTGTTTTTT.

The rearrangement uses TRBV7-8 and TRBJ2-3; 7 bases align to TRBD1. V shed 5 bases and J 4 bases; nucleotides not matched to a gene: 12. This CDR3 has 16 amino acids. CDR1 is SGHVS, CDR2 FQNEAQ, per germline. CDR3 sequence (DNA): TGTGCCAGCAGCGCCGAGGGGGCCTGGAGTGCAGATACGCAGTATTTT. It is translated as CASSAEGAWSADTQYF. The entire variable domain, with the rest obtained from reference TRBV7-8 and TRBJ2-3, is as follows: GAGVSQSPRYKVAKRGQDVALRCDPISGHVSLFWYQQALGQGPEFLTYFQNEAQLDKSGLPSDRFFAERPEGSVSTLKIQRTQQEDSAVYLCASSAEGAWSADTQYFGPGTRLTVL.

CDR3 sequence: CASSATRRRDYGYTF. For the CDR3, the DNA is TGTGCCAGCAGCGCTACCCGCAGGAGGGACTATGGCTACACCTTC. The chain recombines TRBV6-5 with TRBJ1-2; no clear D. V lost 6 bases to trimming and J lost 3 bases, with 17 bases between them. This CDR3 comprises 15 residues. Germline CDR1 and CDR2: MNHEY and SVGAGI.

This clone occurred a few times. The chain uses TRBV5-1 and TRBJ1-1; TRBD1 aligns across 10 bases. Germline CDR1 is SGHRS and CDR2 is YFSETQ. The CDR3 covers 17 residues. V shed 1 base and J 6 bases; nucleotides not matched to a gene: 12. The CDR3 reads CASSLSKLIGTGAEAFF. The CDR3 bases are TGCGCCAGCAGCTTGTCCAAACTAATCGGGACAGGGGCTGAAGCTTTCTTT. The full variable domain, completed using reference TRBV5-1 and TRBJ1-1, is KAGVTQTPRYLIKTRGQQVTLSCSPISGHRSVSWYQQTPGQGLQFLFEYFSETQRNKGNFPGRFSGRQFSNSRSEMNVSTLELGDSALYLCASSLSKLIGTGAEAFFGQGTRLTVV.

The chain recombines TRBV11-3 with TRBJ1-2; TRBD1 agrees at 7 bases. CDR3 length: 18 residues. CDR1 is SGHNT and CDR2 is YENEEA in the germline V gene. V lost 6 bases, J lost 2 bases, and 18 bases stayed unmatched. The CDR3 coding sequence is TGTGCCAGCAGTTCAGTTCAGCCCTGGGACAGCGAGAACTATGGCTACACCTTC. Translating gives CASSSVQPWDSENYGYTF.

This clone was seen a handful of times. Other DNA sequences in this sample translate to the same CDR3. The chain recombines TRBV2 with TRBJ1-4; 10 nucleotides line up with TRBD1. V was clipped by 6 bases and J by 6 bases; unmatched bases: 4. Germline V gives CDR1 SNHLY, CDR2 FYNNEI. This CDR3 spans 14 amino acids. The CDR3 reads CASSLGQGYEKLFF. The CDR3 nucleotides are TGTGCCAGCAGCCTGGGACAGGGGTATGAAAAACTGTTTTTT.

This chain joins TRBV12-3 or TRBV12-4 and TRBJ1-5; no clear D. The CDR3 has 12 residues. The V end was cut by 3 bases, the J end by 6 bases, with 6 bases between. The CDR3 DNA is TGTGCCAGCAGTTTGTTGAGTCAGCCCCAGCATTTT. Its protein product is CASSLLSQPQHF.

The chain combines TRBV18 with TRBJ1-2; 12 positions agree with TRBD1. The J segment lost 4 bases and the V segment lost 3 bases, leaving 12 bases of the junction unmatched. The CDR3 is 18 residues long. CDR1 KGHSH and CDR2 LQKENI come from the germline V gene. CDR3 protein: CASSPLDGTGGNLYGYTF. CDR3 in DNA: TGTGCCAGCTCACCTCTAGACGGGACAGGGGGCAATCTCTATGGCTACACCTTC.

V is TRBV4-2 and J is TRBJ2-7; D may be TRBD1 (6 bases). CDR1 LGHNA and CDR2 YNFKEQ come from the germline V gene. The CDR3 is 14 residues long. Trimming shortened V by 2 bases and J by 0 bases, and 8 bases separated the two germline ends. The CDR3 region has the DNA TGTGCCAGCAGCCAAAGGGACACCTCCTACGAGCAGTACTTC. This translates into CASSQRDTSYEQYF.

The J gene is TRBJ2-1, the V gene TRBV19; D unresolved. There are 14 residues in the CDR3. CDR1 and CDR2 (germline): LNHDA, SQIVND (reference sequence). Trimming left V 5 bases short and J 3 bases short, with 11 bases between. The CDR3 is CASSVFGGYNEQFF. The DNA of the CDR3 is TGTGCCAGTAGTGTATTTGGCGGCTACAATGAGCAGTTCTTC.

This chain joins TRBV5-1 and TRBJ1-1; TRBD1 agrees at 9 bases. The CDR3 runs 13 residues. Germline CDR1 reads SGHRS; CDR2 reads YFSETQ. V lost 2 bases to trimming and J lost 11 bases; unmatched junction nucleotides: 7. CDR3 region: CASSFGDRVRAFF. The CDR3 nucleotides are TGCGCCAGCAGCTTCGGGGACAGGGTTCGGGCTTTCTTT.

The genes are TRBV5-4 and TRBJ2-1; 8 bases match TRBD2. The J segment lost 6 bases and the V segment lost 3 bases, leaving 14 bases of the junction unmatched. There are 17 residues in the CDR3. CDR1 and CDR2 (germline): SGHNT, YYREEE (reference sequence). The CDR3 here is CASSSPLGAGGINEQFF. The CDR3 region has the DNA TGTGCCAGCAGCTCGCCCCTCGGGGCGGGGGGTATCAATGAGCAGTTCTTC.

The V and J genes are TRBV6-5 and TRBJ1-6; no firm D call. CDR3 length equals 12 residues. Germline lookup yields CDR1 MNHEY and CDR2 SVGAGI. Trimming cost V 4 bases and J 9 bases, with 7 bases left between them. In DNA form, the CDR3 reads TGTGCCAGCAGTTCCCCCGGTTCACCCCTCCACTTT. Amino acid sequence: CASSSPGSPLHF.

The rearrangement joins TRBV7-3 to TRBJ2-3; D ambiguous. CDR1 SGHTA and CDR2 FQGTGA come from the germline V gene. The CDR3 length is 14 residues. V was shortened by 2 bases and J by 2 bases, with 8 bases between the two germline ends. The CDR3 DNA reads TGTGCCAGCAGCTTAGGCGGATACACAGATACGCAGTATTTT. Translation: CASSLGGYTDTQYF.

The CDR3 DNA reads TGTGCCACCAGCAGAGATTACCCGGGGGGTATGGACACCGGGGAGCTGTTTTTT. Encoded protein: CATSRDYPGGMDTGELFF. The V call is TRBV15, the J call TRBJ2-2; 7 bases line up with TRBD2. Germline CDR1 is LNHNV and CDR2 is YYDKDF (reference sequence). Germline trimming cut 0 bases from V and 3 bases from J; bases unmatched to any gene: 10. CDR3 length equals 18 residues.

The chain recombines TRBV5-5 with TRBJ2-7; TRBD2 matches at 7 bases. The CDR3 is 16 amino acids. V shed 0 bases and J 3 bases; nucleotides not matched to a gene: 9. Germline V lookup: CDR1 SGHKS, CDR2 YYEKEE (reference sequence). CDR3 DNA sequence: TGTGCCAGCAGCTTGGGGGGCCGCGGGGGTGACTACGAGCAGTACTTC. Translation: CASSLGGRGGDYEQYF.

The chain recombines TRBV28 with TRBJ1-6; 8 nucleotides line up with TRBD1. The V gene's germline CDR1 is MDHEN and CDR2 SYDVKM. Unmatched junction bases numbered 4, after V lost 4 bases and J lost 5 bases. The CDR3 covers 15 residues. The CDR3 bases are TGTGCCAGCAGTTCCTTGGACAGGGATAATTCACCCCTCCACTTT. It translates to CASSSLDRDNSPLHF.